The T cell receptor (beta chain) under discussion was sequenced for a study of OX40 agonist ivuxolimab in advanced cancers. The overall study: Ivuxolimab, which patients received intravenously every 2 weeks, was dosed at 0.01 to 10 mg/kg. Partial responses were recorded for three patients, including one with hepatocellular carcinoma and two with cutaneous melanoma.

Study conclusions and caveats: Antigen specificity remained undetermined for the expanded peripheral T cells.

The data were produced by immunoSEQ multiplex PCR, yet TCRdb's version contains in-frame clones alone and is incomplete. The sample holds 20,000 to 25,000 clones, 90% to 95% seen once. V lost 5 bases and J 0 bases, leaving 2 bases between the germline ends. The CDR3 has 12 amino acids. From germline, CDR1 is SGHRS and CDR2 YFSETQ. As for this clone: Its cognate antigen is unknown.

V and J are TRBV5-1 and TRBJ2-2, with D unresolved. The receptor comes from an adult with an advanced solid tumor such as melanoma, head and neck, liver or kidney cancer. Material: CD4+ or CD8+ T cells sorted from blood, obtained in a trial of the OX40 agonist ivuxolimab. CDR3 DNA: TGCGCCAGCAGATCGAACACCGGGGAGCTGTTTTTT. Its translation is CASRSNTGELFF.